What follows is one T cell receptor (beta chain) and its context. Repertoires were generated with immunoSEQ multiplex PCR, while TCRdb's copy carries only in-frame clones and drops some. The sample records 150,000 to 200,000 clones, approximately 86% being singletons. The data originate from a study of blood T cell repertoires in COVID-19. The overall study: COVID-19 samples, acute and convalescent, were from the United States, Italy and Spain. The cDNA or gDNA used as material had been derived from T cells, B-cell-depleted T cells, or PBMCs.

V gave up 0 bases and J gave up 5 bases, with 13 bases separating them. Germline V gene lookup returns CDR1 SGHRS and CDR2 YFSETQ. The CDR3 consists of 15 residues. Material: peripheral blood. This sequence originates from a man between 70 and 80 years old with acute or convalescent COVID-19. This chain links TRBV5-1 with TRBJ2-3, with D perhaps matching TRBD2 (6 bases). This chain's CDR3 is CASSLGSGRGDTQYF. The CDR3 nucleotides read TGCGCCAGCAGCTTGGGCTCAGGGCGGGGAGATACGCAGTATTTT.